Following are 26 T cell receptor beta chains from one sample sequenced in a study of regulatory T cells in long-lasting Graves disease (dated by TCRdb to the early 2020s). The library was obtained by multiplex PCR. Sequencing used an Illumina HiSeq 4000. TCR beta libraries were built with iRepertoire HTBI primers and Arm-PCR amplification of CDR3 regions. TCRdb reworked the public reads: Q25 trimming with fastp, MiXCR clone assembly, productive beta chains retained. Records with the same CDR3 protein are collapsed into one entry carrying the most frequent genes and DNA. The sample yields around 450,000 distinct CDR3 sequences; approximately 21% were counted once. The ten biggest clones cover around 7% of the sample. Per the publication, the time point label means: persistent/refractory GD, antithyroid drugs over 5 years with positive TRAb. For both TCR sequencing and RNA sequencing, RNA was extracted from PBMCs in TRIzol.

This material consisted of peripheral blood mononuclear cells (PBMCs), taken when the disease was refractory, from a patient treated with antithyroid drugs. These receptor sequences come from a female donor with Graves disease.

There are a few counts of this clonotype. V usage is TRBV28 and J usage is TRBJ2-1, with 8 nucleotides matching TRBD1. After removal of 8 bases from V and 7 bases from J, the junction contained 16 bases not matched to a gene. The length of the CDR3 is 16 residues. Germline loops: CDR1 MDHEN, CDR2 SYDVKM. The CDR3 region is CASGTRTGTGRNEQFF. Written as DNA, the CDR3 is TGTGCCAGCGGTACCCGTACCGGGACAGGAAGGAATGAGCAGTTCTTC.

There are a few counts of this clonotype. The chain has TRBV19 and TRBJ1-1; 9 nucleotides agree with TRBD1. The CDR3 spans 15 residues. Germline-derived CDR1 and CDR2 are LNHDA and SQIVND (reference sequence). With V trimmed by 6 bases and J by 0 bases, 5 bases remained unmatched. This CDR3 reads CASSPWDRVNTEAFF. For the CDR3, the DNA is TGTGCCAGTAGCCCCTGGGACAGGGTGAACACTGAAGCTTTCTTT. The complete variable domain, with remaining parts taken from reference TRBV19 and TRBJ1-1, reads DGGITQSPKYLFRKEGQNVTLSCEQNLNHDAMYWYRQDPGQGLRLIYYSQIVNDFQKGDIAEGYSVSREKKESFPLTVTSAQKNPTAFYLCASSPWDRVNTEAFFGQGTRLTVV.

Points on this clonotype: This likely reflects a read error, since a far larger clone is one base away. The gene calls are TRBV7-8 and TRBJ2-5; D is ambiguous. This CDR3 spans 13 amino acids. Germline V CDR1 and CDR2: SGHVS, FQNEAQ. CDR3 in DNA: TGTGCCAACAGCCCCACCTCTCCCGGGACCCAGTACTTC. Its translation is CANSPTSPGTQYF.

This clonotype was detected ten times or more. Here the CDR3 reads CASSDPGQGIPSGANVLTF. The CDR3 DNA is TGTGCCAGCAGCGATCCGGGACAGGGGATACCATCTGGGGCCAACGTCCTGACTTTC. The V gene is TRBV11-1, the J gene TRBJ2-6, with 10 bases aligning to TRBD1. J lost 1 base, V lost 5 bases, and 11 bases had no gene match. The CDR3 is 19 residues long. Germline V gene lookup returns CDR1 SGHAT and CDR2 FQDESV (reference sequence).

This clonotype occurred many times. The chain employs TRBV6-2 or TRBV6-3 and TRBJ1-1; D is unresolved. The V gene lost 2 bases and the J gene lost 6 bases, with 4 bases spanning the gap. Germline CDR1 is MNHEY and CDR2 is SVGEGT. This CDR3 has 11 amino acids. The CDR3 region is CASSYAAEAFF. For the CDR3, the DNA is TGTGCCAGCAGTTACGCGGCTGAAGCTTTCTTT.

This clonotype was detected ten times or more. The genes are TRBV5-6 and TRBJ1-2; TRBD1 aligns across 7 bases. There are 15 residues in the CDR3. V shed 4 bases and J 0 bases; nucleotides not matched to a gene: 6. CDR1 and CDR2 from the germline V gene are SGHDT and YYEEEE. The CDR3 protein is CASSDSGGANYGYTF. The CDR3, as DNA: TGTGCCAGCAGCGACTCAGGGGGAGCTAACTATGGCTACACCTTC.

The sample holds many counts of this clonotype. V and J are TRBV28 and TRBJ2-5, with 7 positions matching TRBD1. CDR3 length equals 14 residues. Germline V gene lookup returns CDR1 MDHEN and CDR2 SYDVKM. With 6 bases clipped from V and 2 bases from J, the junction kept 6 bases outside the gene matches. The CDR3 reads CASSSDRRQETQYF. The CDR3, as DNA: TGTGCCAGCAGCTCGGACAGGCGACAAGAGACCCAGTACTTC.

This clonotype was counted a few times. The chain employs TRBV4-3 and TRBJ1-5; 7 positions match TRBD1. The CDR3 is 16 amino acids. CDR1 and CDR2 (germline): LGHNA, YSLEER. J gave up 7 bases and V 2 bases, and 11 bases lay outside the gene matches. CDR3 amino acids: CASSQPVRGLGQPQHF. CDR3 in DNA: TGCGCCAGCAGCCAACCTGTAAGGGGGCTCGGGCAGCCCCAGCATTTT.

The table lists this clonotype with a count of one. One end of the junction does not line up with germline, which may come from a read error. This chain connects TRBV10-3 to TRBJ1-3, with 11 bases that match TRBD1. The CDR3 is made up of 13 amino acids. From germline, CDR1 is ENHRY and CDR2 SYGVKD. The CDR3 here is CAIGQGAGNTVYF. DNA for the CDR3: TGTGCCATTGGACAGGGGGCTGGAAACACCGTATATTTT.

CDR3 residues: CASSLGSPATTGELFF. In DNA form, the CDR3 reads TGTGCCAGCAGCTTGGGCTCCCCAGCAACGACCGGGGAGCTGTTTTTT. The chain is built from TRBV5-4 and TRBJ2-2; D is uncertain. Germline lookup yields CDR1 SGHNT and CDR2 YYREEE (reference sequence). Trimming stripped 0 bases from V and 5 bases from J, with 14 bases between. CDR3 size: 16 residues.

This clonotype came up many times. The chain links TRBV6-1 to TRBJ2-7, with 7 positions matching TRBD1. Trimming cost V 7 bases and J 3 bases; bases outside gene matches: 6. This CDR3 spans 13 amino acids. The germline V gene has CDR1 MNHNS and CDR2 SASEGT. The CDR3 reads CASTPSGGYEQYF. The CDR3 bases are TGTGCCAGCACTCCTTCAGGGGGCTACGAGCAGTACTTC.

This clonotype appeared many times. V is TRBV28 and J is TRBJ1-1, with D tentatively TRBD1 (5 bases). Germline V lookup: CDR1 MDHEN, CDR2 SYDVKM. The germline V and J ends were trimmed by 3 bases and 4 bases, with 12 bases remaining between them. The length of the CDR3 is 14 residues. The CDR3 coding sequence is TGTGCCAGCAGTTTTAGGGGAACATTCACTGAAGCTTTCTTT. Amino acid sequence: CASSFRGTFTEAFF.

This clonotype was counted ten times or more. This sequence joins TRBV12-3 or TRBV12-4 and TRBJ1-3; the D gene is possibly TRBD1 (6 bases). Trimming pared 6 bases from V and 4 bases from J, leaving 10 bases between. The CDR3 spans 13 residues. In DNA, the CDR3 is TGTGCCAGCAGACGACAGGCCGGAAACACCATATATTTT. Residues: CASRRQAGNTIYF.

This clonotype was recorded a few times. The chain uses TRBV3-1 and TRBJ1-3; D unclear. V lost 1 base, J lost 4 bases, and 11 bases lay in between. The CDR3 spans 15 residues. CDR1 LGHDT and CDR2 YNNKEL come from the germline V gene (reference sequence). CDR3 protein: CASSQGTHRGNTIYF. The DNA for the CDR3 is TGTGCCAGCAGCCAAGGGACCCACCGAGGAAACACCATATATTTT.

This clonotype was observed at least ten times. In nucleotides, the CDR3 is TGTGCCGGAACCGGGACAGGGGATGGCTACACCTTC. Protein sequence: CAGTGTGDGYTF. V usage is TRBV30 and J usage is TRBJ1-2; 10 nucleotides align to TRBD1. V gave up 8 bases and J gave up 6 bases; unmatched junction bases: 6. The CDR3 contains 12 residues. Looked up from germline, CDR1 is GTSNPN and CDR2 is SVGIG (reference sequence).

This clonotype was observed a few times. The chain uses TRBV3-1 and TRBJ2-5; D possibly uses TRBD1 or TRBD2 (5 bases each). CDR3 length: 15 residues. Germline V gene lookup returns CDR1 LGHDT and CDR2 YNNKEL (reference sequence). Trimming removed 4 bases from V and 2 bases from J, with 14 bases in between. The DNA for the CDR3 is TGTGCCAGCAGCCCGGAGTTGGGGGTGCAAGAGACCCAGTACTTC. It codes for CASSPELGVQETQYF.

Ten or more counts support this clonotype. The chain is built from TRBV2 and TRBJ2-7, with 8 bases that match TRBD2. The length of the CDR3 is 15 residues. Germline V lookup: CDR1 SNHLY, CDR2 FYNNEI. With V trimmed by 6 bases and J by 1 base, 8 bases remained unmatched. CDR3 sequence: CASSVTSGGSYEQYF. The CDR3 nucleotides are TGTGCCAGCAGCGTTACTAGCGGTGGTTCCTACGAGCAGTACTTC.

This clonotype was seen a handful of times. The CDR3, as DNA: TGTGCCAGCAGTACCTCACGGGGGCTCTCCTACGAGCAGTACTTC. Protein product: CASSTSRGLSYEQYF. The V call is TRBV6-2 or TRBV6-3, the J call TRBJ2-7; D may be TRBD1 or TRBD2 (6 bases each). CDR1 and CDR2 (germline): MNHEY, SVGEGT. Trimming cost V 5 bases and J 0 bases, with 14 bases left between them. There are 15 residues in the CDR3.

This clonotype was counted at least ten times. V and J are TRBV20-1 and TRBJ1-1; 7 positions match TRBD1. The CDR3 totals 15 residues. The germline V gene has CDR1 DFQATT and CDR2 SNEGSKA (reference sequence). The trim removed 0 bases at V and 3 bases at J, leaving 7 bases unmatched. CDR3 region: CSAREGRRGHTEAFF. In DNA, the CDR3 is TGCAGTGCTAGAGAAGGTCGGAGGGGGCACACTGAAGCTTTCTTT.

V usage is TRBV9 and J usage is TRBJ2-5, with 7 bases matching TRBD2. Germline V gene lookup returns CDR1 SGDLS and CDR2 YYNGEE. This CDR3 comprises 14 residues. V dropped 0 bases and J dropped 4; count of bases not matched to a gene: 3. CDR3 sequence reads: CASSVASSGETQYF. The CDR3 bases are TGTGCCAGCAGCGTAGCGTCTAGCGGAGAGACCCAGTACTTC.

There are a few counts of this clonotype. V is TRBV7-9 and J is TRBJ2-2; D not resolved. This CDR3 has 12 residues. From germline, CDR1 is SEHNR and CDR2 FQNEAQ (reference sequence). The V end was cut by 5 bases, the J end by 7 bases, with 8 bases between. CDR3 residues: CASSEEFGELFF. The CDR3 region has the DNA TGTGCCAGCAGCGAAGAATTCGGGGAGCTGTTTTTT.

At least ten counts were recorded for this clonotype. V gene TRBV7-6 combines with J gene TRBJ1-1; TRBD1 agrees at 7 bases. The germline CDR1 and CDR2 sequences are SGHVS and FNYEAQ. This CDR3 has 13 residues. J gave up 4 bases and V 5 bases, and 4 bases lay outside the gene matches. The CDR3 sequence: CASSTGVGTEAFF. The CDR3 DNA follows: TGTGCCAGCAGCACAGGGGTGGGCACTGAAGCTTTCTTT.

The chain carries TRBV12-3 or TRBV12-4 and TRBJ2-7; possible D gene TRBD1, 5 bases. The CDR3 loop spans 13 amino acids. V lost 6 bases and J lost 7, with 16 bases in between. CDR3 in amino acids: CASSRQYAREQYF. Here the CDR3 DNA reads TGTGCCAGCAGCCGACAGTATGCGCGGGAGCAGTACTTC.

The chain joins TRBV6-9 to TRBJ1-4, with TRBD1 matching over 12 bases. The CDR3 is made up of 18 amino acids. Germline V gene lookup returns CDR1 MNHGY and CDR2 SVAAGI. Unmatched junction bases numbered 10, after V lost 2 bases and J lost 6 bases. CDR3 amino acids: CASSYDWDRGLADEKLFF. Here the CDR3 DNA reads TGTGCCAGCAGTTATGACTGGGACAGGGGGCTGGCTGATGAAAAACTGTTTTTT.

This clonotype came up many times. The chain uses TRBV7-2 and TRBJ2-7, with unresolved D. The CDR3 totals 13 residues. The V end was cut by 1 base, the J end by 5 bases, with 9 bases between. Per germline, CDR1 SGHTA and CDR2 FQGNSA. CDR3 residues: CASSLELRHEQYF. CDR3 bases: TGTGCCAGCAGCTTAGAATTACGCCACGAGCAGTACTTC.

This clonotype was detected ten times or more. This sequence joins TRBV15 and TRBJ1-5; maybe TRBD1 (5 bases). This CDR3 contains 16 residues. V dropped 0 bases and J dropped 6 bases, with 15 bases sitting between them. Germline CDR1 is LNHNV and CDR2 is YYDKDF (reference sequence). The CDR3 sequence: CATSRDGLGVGQPQHF. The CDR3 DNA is TGTGCCACCAGCAGAGATGGCCTAGGGGTTGGTCAGCCCCAGCATTTT.